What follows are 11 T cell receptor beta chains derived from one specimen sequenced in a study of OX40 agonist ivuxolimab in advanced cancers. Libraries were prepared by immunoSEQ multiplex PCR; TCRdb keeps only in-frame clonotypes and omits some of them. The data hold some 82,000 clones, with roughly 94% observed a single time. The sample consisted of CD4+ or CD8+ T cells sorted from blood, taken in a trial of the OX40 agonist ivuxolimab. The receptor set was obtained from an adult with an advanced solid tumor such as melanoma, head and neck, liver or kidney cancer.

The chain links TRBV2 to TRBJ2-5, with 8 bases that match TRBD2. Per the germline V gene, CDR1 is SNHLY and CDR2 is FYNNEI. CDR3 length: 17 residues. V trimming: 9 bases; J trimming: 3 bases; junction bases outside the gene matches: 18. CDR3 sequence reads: CARAGLGEGSQKETQYF. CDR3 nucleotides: TGTGCCAGAGCGGGACTAGGAGAGGGGTCGCAAAAAGAGACCCAGTACTTC.

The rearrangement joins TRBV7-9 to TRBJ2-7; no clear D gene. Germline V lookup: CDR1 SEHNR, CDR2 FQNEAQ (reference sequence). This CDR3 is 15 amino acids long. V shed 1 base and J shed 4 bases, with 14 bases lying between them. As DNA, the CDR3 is TGTGCCAGCAGCTTAGAACGGCAGGACCCTTACGAGCAGTACTTC. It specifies CASSLERQDPYEQYF.

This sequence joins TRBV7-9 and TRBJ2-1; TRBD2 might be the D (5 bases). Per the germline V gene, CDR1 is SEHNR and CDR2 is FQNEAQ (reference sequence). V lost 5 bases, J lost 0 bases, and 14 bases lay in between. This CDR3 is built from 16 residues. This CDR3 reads CASSPDGTSSYNEQFF. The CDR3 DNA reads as TGTGCCAGCAGCCCCGATGGAACTAGCTCCTACAATGAGCAGTTCTTC.

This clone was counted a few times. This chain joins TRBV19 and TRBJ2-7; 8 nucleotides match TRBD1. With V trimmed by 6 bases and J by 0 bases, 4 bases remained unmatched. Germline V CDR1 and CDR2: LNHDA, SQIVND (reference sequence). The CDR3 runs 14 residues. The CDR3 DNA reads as TGTGCCAGTAGCTCGACAGGGGCCTCCTACGAGCAGTACTTC. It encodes CASSSTGASYEQYF. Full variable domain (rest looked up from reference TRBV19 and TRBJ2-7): DGGITQSPKYLFRKEGQNVTLSCEQNLNHDAMYWYRQDPGQGLRLIYYSQIVNDFQKGDIAEGYSVSREKKESFPLTVTSAQKNPTAFYLCASSSTGASYEQYFGPGTRLTVT.

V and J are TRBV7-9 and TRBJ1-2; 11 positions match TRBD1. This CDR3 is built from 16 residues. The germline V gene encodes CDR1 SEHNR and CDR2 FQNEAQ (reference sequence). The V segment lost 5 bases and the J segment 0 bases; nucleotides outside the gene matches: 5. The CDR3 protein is CASSLGTGGSNYGYTF. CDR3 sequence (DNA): TGTGCCAGCAGCCTAGGGACAGGGGGTTCTAACTATGGCTACACCTTC.

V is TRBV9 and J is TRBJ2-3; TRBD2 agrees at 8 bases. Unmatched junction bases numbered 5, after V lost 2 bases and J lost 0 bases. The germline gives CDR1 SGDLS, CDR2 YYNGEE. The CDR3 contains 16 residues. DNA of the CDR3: TGTGCCAGCAGCGTGGATAGCGGGGCTAGCACAGATACGCAGTATTTT. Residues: CASSVDSGASTDTQYF.

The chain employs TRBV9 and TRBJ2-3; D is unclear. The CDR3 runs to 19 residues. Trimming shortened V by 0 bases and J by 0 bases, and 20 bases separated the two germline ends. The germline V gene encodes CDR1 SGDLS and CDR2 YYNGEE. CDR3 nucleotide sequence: TGTGCCAGCAGCGTAGAAGGTTCGCTGGTATACTCTAGCACAGATACGCAGTATTTT. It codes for CASSVEGSLVYSSTDTQYF.

DNA for the CDR3: TGTGCCAGCAGCTTGGACTTGCTTCTCTACAATGAGCAGTTCTTC. Amino acid sequence: CASSLDLLLYNEQFF. V gene TRBV11-3 combines with J gene TRBJ2-1; a possible D gene is TRBD2 (5 bases). The CDR3 has 15 amino acids. Trimming pared 3 bases from V and 3 bases from J, leaving 12 bases between. Germline assignment: CDR1 SGHNT and CDR2 YENEEA.

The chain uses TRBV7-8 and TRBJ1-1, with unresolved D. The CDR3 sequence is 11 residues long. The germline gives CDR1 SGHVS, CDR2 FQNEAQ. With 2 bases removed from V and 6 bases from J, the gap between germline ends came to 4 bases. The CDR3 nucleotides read TGTGCCAGCAGCTTAATGTCTGAAGCTTTCTTT. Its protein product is CASSLMSEAFF.

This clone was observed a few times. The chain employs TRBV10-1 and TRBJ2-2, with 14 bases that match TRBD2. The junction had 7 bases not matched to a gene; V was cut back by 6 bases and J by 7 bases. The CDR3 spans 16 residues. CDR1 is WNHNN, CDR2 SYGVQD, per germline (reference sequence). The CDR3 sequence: CASRRLAGGPSGELFF. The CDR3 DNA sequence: TGCGCCAGCAGGCGACTAGCGGGAGGGCCGAGCGGGGAGCTGTTTTTT.

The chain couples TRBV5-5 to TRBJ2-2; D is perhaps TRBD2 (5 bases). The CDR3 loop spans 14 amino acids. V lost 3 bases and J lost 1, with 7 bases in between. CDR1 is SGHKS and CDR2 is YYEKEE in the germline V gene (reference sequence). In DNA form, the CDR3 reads TGTGCCAGCAGCTCGGCGGGGAACACCGGGGAGCTGTTTTTT. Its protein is CASSSAGNTGELFF.